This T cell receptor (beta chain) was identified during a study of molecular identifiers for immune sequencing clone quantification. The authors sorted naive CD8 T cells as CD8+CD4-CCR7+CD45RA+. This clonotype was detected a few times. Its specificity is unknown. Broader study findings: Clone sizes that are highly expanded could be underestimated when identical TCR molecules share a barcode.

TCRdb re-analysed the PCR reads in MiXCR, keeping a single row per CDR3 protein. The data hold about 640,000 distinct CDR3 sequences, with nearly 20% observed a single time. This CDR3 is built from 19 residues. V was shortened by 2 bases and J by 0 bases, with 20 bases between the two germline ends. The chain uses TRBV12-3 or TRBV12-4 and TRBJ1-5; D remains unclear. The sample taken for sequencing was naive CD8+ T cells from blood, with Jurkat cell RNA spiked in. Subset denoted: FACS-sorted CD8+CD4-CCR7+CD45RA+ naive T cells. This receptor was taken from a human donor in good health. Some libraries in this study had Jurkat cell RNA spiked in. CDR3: CASSLIPGLLGYSNQPQHF. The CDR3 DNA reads TGTGCCAGCAGTTTAATTCCGGGTCTCCTTGGATATAGCAATCAGCCCCAGCATTTT.